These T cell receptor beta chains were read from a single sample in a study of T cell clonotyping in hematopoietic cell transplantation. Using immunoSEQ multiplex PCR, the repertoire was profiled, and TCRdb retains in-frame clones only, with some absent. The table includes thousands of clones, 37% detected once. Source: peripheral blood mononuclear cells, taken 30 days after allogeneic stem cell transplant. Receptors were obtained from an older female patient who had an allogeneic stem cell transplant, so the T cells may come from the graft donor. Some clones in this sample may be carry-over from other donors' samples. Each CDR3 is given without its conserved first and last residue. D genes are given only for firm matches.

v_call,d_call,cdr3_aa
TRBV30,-,AWRYGAPENDYT
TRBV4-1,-,ASSQGVLQGGYT
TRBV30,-,AWSTRGNQPQH
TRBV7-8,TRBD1,ASSLKGAFYSNQPQH
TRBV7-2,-,ASSRTGNTIY
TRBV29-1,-,SVAGRFAGQGAF
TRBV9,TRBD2,ASSVSGGSHEQY
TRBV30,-,ACSTLAGGYT
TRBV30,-,AWRAGVLTDTQY
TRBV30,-,AWSTVGPQGYT
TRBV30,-,AWASSYNSPLH
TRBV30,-,AWRGGGSYGYT
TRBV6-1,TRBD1,ASYDRGWEPQH
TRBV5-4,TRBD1,ASSSRGQGRAWPYEQY